This TCR beta chain comes out of a study of post-analysis software for immune sequencing data. Study-wide background: Relapsing-remitting, secondary progressive and progressive-relapsing forms made up the multiple sclerosis disease courses. Study-level results: The F measure placed samples prepared in the same batch into strongly shared clusters.

This clonotype occurred a few times. Its antigen is currently unknown. Tagging with unique molecular identifiers was a feature of the TCR beta cDNA libraries. TCRdb processed the PCR reads anew with MiXCR; each CDR3 protein has one entry. This sample has roughly 150,000 distinct CDR3 sequences; under 40% occur once, and the top ten carry approximately 30%. This CDR3 is 19 amino acids long. J lost 1 base, V lost 0 bases, and 13 bases had no gene match. Germline-derived CDR1 and CDR2 are SQVTM and ANQGSEA. This clonotype was obtained from a girl aged 5 to 17 with multiple sclerosis. Sequenced material: blood, taken after autologous hematopoietic stem cell transplantation. The rearrangement joins TRBV29-1 to TRBJ2-4; 9 bases agree with TRBD2. The CDR3 DNA is TGCAGCGTTGAAGATCCGGCGGGAGGGCCGCGTCCTGCCAAAAACATTCAGTACTTC. This encodes CSVEDPAGGPRPAKNIQYF.